This T cell receptor beta chain was captured by sequencing in a study of blood T cell repertoires in COVID-19 (dated by TCRdb to the early 2020s). Broadly, across the study: Collaborator samples came from the United States, Italy and Spain and covered acute and convalescent phases of COVID-19. HLA class I and class II types, where available, came from metadata supplied by the sample provider rather than from assay-based typing. A de-identified subject ID, COVID-19 status, age in years and sex were almost always included in the sample metadata. Deeply sampled blood TCRbeta repertoires from subjects exposed to, actively infected with, or recovered from COVID-19 were included in the dataset. Samples came from the ongoing ImmuneRACE study (first 160 participants) plus 1,254 subjects from 6 global collaborators. The repertoires were released in a freely available public database meant as a resource for research on the immune response to SARS-CoV-2. The prospective study material was composed of cDNA or gDNA derived from T cells, B-cell-depleted T cells, or PBMCs. General study outcomes and caveats: Clinical and demographic metadata were provided uncurated, with the amount varying by source and participant.

TCRbeta CDR3 regions were amplified from genomic DNA using the immunoSEQ Assay, a bias-controlled multiplex PCR. From the authors' description of their analysis: The number of nucleated cells in each sample was estimated from the amplification of reference gene primers within the assay. To quantify the absolute abundance of each unique TCRbeta CDR3 rearrangement, sequence reads were collapsed and filtered. For each sample, productive Simpson clonality was calculated as the square root of Simpson's diversity index across productive rearrangements. In its TCRdb copy, this immuneACCESS table keeps in-frame sequences only and misses some clones. Where compared with another copy, unresolved V genes explain less than half of these, and the others have no known cause. The V and J calls and clone size come from that table; D and trimming were worked out from the DNA. The sample contains approximately 250,000 clones, around four fifths of them found a single time. The leading ten clones occupy 4.2% of the sample.

Trimming takes 1 base from V and 2 bases from J, and the germline ends sit 8 bases apart. The germline V gene specifies LGHNA as CDR1 and YNFKEQ as CDR2. From the cysteine through the phenylalanine, the CDR3 covers 14 amino acids. Only the CDR3 region is kept as DNA, spanning 42 bases read in frame from base 1. Whole blood was collected in K2EDTA tubes by collaborating institutions according to the institutions' own protocols. For TCRbeta analysis, collaborators shipped samples in one of three forms: frozen whole blood, isolated PBMCs, or DNA extracted from either of those sample types. In the case of this clone: Its specific antigen is unknown. The input lacks base qualities; no much larger clone sits a single base away.

Sequenced sample: peripheral blood. The sequence links TRBV4-2 to TRBJ2-5; the D gene cannot be named for sure. This TCR was sampled from a man in his 60s with acute or convalescent COVID-19. The encoded CDR3 is CASSQAQAQETQYF. The nucleotide sequence is given as TGTGCCAGCAGCCAAGCGCAAGCTCAAGAGACCCAGTACTTC.